This T cell receptor beta chain was identified during a study of cytomegalovirus exposure and HLA in healthy donors. Study results and limitations: The authors listed around 150 TCR beta chains as cytomegalovirus-associated. Immune exposure information available was restricted to CMV serostatus. On later analysis, the bulk of CMV-associated TCR beta chains appeared to be HLA-restricted. Follow-up analysis found HLA locus-dependent TCR association rates, highest for DRB1 and lowest for HLA-C.

Of note for this clone: Its antigen is undetermined.

PCR used 60 Vbeta primers and 13 Jbeta primers. Assay used: immunoSEQ multiplex PCR; TCRdb lists only in-frame clones, some missing. Seen here are 90,000 to 140,000 clones, over 75% observed once, and the top ten hold about 6.9%. J was trimmed by 9 bases and V by 0 bases; bases with no gene match: 11. Germline loops: CDR1 MGHRA, CDR2 YSYEKL. CDR3 length: 17 residues. Sequences were obtained from PBMCs. The TCR originated in a man younger than 45 in good health and CMV-seropositive. The chain employs TRBV4-1 and TRBJ1-6; 7 bases agree with TRBD1. CDR3 DNA sequence: TGCGCCAGCAGCCAAGATAGAGACAGGGACCTGGGTTCACCCCTCCACTTT. Protein product: CASSQDRDRDLGSPLHF.